Below, 10 T cell receptor beta chains from the same sample are listed, as sequenced in a study of beta chain features in type 1 diabetes. Their antigen targets remain unknown. Notes on the study in general: The study found moderately but significantly shorter TCRB CDR3s in all four CD4+ subsets of Type 1 diabetes patients.

Expressed TCRB transcripts were sequenced because the entire RNA isolate underwent reverse transcription. Clones were sequenced by immunoSEQ multiplex PCR, and TCRdb holds only the in-frame ones, with some missing. Here the sample spans approximately 360,000 clones, 10% to 15% being singletons. The sequenced sample was naive CD4+ T cells from blood. These receptors were taken from a woman younger than 35 with type 1 diabetes.

The V and J genes are TRBV28 and TRBJ2-7, with D unresolved. CDR3 size: 14 residues. Trimming shortened V by 8 bases and J by 1 base, and 15 bases separated the two germline ends. Germline loops: CDR1 MDHEN, CDR2 SYDVKM. The chain's CDR3 is CASLDSTTSYEQYF. CDR3 nucleotide sequence: TGTGCCAGCCTCGACTCCACAACTTCCTACGAGCAGTACTTC.

This clone was observed a few times. The genes are TRBV5-1 and TRBJ2-2; 8 positions match TRBD1. The length of the CDR3 is 15 residues. After removal of 3 bases from V and 6 bases from J, the junction contained 7 bases not matched to a gene. The V gene's germline CDR1 is SGHRS and CDR2 YFSETQ. The CDR3 DNA reads TGCGCCAGCAGCTCTAGGACAGGGCGGGCCGGGGAGCTGTTTTTT. The encoded protein is CASSSRTGRAGELFF.

This clone was seen a few times. This rearrangement joins TRBV29-1 to TRBJ2-7; a weak D match, TRBD2 (5 bases). Germline V gene data show CDR1 as SQVTM and CDR2 as ANQGSEA. Trimming removed 5 bases at V and 0 bases at J, with 11 bases between. The CDR3 runs 13 residues. CDR3 loop: CSVLASNSYEQYF. Here the CDR3 DNA reads TGCAGCGTTTTGGCTAGCAACTCCTACGAGCAGTACTTC.

V gene TRBV7-2 combines with J gene TRBJ2-1; 8 bases are shared with TRBD1. The CDR3 covers 13 residues. V was pared by 6 bases and J by 6 bases, with 4 bases of the junction left unmatched. Germline-derived CDR1 and CDR2 are SGHTA and FQGNSA. The CDR3 spells CASRAGTGNEQFF. The CDR3 DNA reads as TGTGCCAGCAGAGCCGGGACAGGCAATGAGCAGTTCTTC. Full variable domain (outside the CDR3, taken from reference TRBV7-2 and TRBJ2-1): GAGVSQSPSNKVTEKGKDVELRCDPISGHTALYWYRQSLGQGLEFLIYFQGNSAPDKSGLPSDRFSAERTGGSVSTLTIQRTQQEDSAVYLCASRAGTGNEQFFGPGTRLTVL.

The V call is TRBV4-3, the J call TRBJ2-7; TRBD2 agrees at 9 bases. V was clipped by 4 bases and J by 2 bases; unmatched bases: 6. This CDR3 has 15 residues. Germline CDR1 and CDR2: LGHNA and YSLEER. CDR3 sequence reads: CASSRVAGAAYEQYF. DNA of the CDR3: TGCGCCAGCAGCCGAGTAGCGGGGGCCGCCTACGAGCAGTACTTC.

This rearrangement joins TRBV19 to TRBJ2-5; perhaps TRBD1 as D (6 bases). V lost 10 bases to trimming and J lost 4 bases, with 16 bases between them. CDR1 and CDR2 (germline): LNHDA, SQIVND (reference sequence). CDR3 length equals 13 residues. Here the CDR3 reads CATSRGRTETQYF. The DNA of the CDR3 is TGTGCCACCTCCAGGGGCCGCACAGAGACCCAGTACTTC.

This clone was recorded a few times. The chain uses TRBV5-1 and TRBJ2-3; 7 positions agree with TRBD1. CDR1 is SGHRS and CDR2 is YFSETQ in the germline V gene. The CDR3 is 15 residues long. V shed 3 bases and J 5 bases; nucleotides not matched to a gene: 9. CDR3 DNA sequence: TGCGCCAGCAGCTCAACAGGGGCCGCCGGAGATACGCAGTATTTT. Encoded protein: CASSSTGAAGDTQYF. Filled out from reference TRBV5-1 and TRBJ2-3, the complete variable domain reads KAGVTQTPRYLIKTRGQQVTLSCSPISGHRSVSWYQQTPGQGLQFLFEYFSETQRNKGNFPGRFSGRQFSNSRSEMNVSTLELGDSALYLCASSSTGAAGDTQYFGPGTRLTVL.

With regard to this clone: In the same sample, other DNA sequences code for this CDR3. The CDR3 DNA is TGTGCCAGCAGCTTATTAGCGGGAGTAGAGACCCAGTACTTC. As protein: CASSLLAGVETQYF. The J gene is TRBJ2-5, the V gene TRBV7-9, with 9 bases aligning to TRBD2. Germline V gene sequence: CDR1 SEHNR, CDR2 FQNEAQ (reference sequence). This CDR3 spans 14 amino acids. The ends lost 2 bases at V and 4 bases at J; junction bases unmatched: 2.

This clone came up a few times. The gene calls are TRBV30 and TRBJ2-3; D unclear. CDR1 and CDR2 from the germline V gene are GTSNPN and SVGIG (reference sequence). This CDR3 spans 12 amino acids. With 1 base removed from V and 6 bases from J, the gap between germline ends came to 8 bases. The CDR3 nucleotides read TGTGCCTGGAGTGCCCGGTCGGATACGCAGTATTTT. Protein product: CAWSARSDTQYF.

This clone was found a few times. At the DNA level, this CDR3 is encoded by other sequences in the same sample as well. This chain connects TRBV7-9 to TRBJ2-7, with TRBD1 matching over 8 bases. CDR3 size: 15 residues. Germline V gene data show CDR1 as SEHNR and CDR2 as FQNEAQ (reference sequence). J lost 2 bases, V lost 0 bases, and 3 bases had no gene match. CDR3 loop: CASSLAGTGAYEQYF. CDR3 bases: TGTGCCAGCAGCTTAGCCGGGACAGGCGCCTACGAGCAGTACTTC.